The entry that follows covers one T cell receptor (beta chain) sequence. Per germline, CDR1 MDHEN and CDR2 SYDVKM. CDR3 length: 22 residues. V shed 2 bases and J 4 bases; nucleotides not matched to a gene: 20. The sample originates from a study of blood T cell repertoires in COVID-19. Study context: Acute-phase and convalescent COVID-19 samples originated in the United States, Italy and Spain.

Sequencing was performed with immunoSEQ multiplex PCR; in TCRdb, only in-frame clones are kept and a portion is missing. The table includes tens of thousands of clones, around 85% detected once. Sequenced input: peripheral blood. The sequence derives from a human donor in a cohort sampled during active COVID-19. The chain joins TRBV28 to TRBJ2-6, with 10 bases fitting TRBD2. CDR3 sequence: CASSLIGSRAGGPSGGANVLTF. The CDR3 DNA reads as TGTGCCAGCAGTTTAATAGGGAGTCGAGCGGGAGGGCCCTCGGGCGGGGCCAACGTCCTGACTTTC.